This passage covers 19 T cell receptor beta chains from one sample sequenced in a study of cytomegalovirus exposure and HLA in healthy donors. Both 60 Vbeta primers and 13 Jbeta primers went into the PCR. Measured with immunoSEQ multiplex PCR; TCRdb has only the in-frame clones, and not every one. The sample has 120,000 to 150,000 clones, approximately 78% seen once. The specimen sequenced was PBMCs. The receptors were gathered from a man aged 40-50 years in good health and CMV-seropositive.

CDR3 region: CASSSGTGLSNQPQHF. The CDR3 nucleotides read TGTGCCAGCAGCTCCGGGACGGGACTTAGCAATCAGCCCCAGCATTTT. This chain uses TRBV11-2 with TRBJ1-5; tentative D call: TRBD1 (5 bases). From germline, CDR1 is SGHAT and CDR2 FQNNGV. The V end was cut by 4 bases, the J end by 0 bases, with 13 bases between. This CDR3 contains 16 residues.

The chain joins TRBV5-1 to TRBJ1-5; TRBD1 aligns across 8 bases. V lost 2 bases, J lost 0 bases, and 7 bases stayed unmatched. Germline CDR1 and CDR2: SGHRS and YFSETQ. This CDR3 is built from 17 residues. This chain's CDR3 is CASSFDHRGGSNQPQHF. CDR3 nucleotides: TGCGCCAGCAGCTTCGATCACAGGGGGGGTAGCAATCAGCCCCAGCATTTT.

This clone occurred a few times. This rearrangement joins TRBV7-9 to TRBJ2-4, with 11 bases matching TRBD2. The length of the CDR3 is 16 residues. Germline CDR1 and CDR2: SEHNR and FQNEAQ (reference sequence). After removal of 5 bases from V and 0 bases from J, the junction contained 3 bases not matched to a gene. The CDR3 here is CASSLLAGGAKNIQYF. The CDR3 nucleotides are TGTGCCAGCAGCCTTCTAGCGGGGGGAGCCAAAAACATTCAGTACTTC.

Of note for this clone: At one of its ends the junction is not consistent with the germline gene, which may arise from a read error. The V call is TRBV7-9, the J call TRBJ2-7, with 9 nucleotides matching TRBD1. The CDR3 loop spans 14 amino acids. Per germline, CDR1 SEHNR and CDR2 FQNEAQ (reference sequence). CDR3 sequence (DNA): TGTTCCAGCAGCTCCGCCCGACAGGGGGGGAGGAAGTACTTC. Its translation is CSSSSARQGGRKYF.

This clone occurred many times. The CDR3 loop is CASSLFRGGGYGYTF. DNA for the CDR3: TGTGCCAGCAGCCTCTTCAGGGGAGGGGGCTATGGCTACACCTTC. V usage is TRBV6-5 and J usage is TRBJ1-2, with D possibly being TRBD1 (6 bases). V lost 6 bases and J 4 bases, leaving 18 bases between the germline ends. The CDR3 loop spans 15 amino acids. Germline CDR1 reads MNHEY; CDR2 reads SVGAGI.

This clone occurred a few times. V is TRBV5-5 and J is TRBJ1-2, with D possibly being TRBD1 (5 bases). Per the germline V gene, CDR1 is SGHKS and CDR2 is YYEKEE (reference sequence). Trimming took 0 bases from V and 0 from J, leaving 18 bases between them. The CDR3 has 18 amino acids. The CDR3 sequence: CASSLDYRPDSANYGYTF. The CDR3 bases are TGTGCCAGCAGCTTGGATTACAGGCCAGATTCAGCTAACTATGGCTACACCTTC.

V is TRBV20-1 and J is TRBJ2-1, with D possibly matching TRBD1 (5 bases). The germline V and J ends were trimmed by 6 bases and 9 bases, with 9 bases remaining between them. CDR1 is DFQATT, CDR2 SNEGSKA, per germline (reference sequence). The length of the CDR3 is 10 residues. CDR3 sequence reads: CSAKGAEQFF. For the CDR3, the DNA is TGCAGTGCCAAAGGGGCTGAGCAGTTCTTC.

The chain couples TRBV19 to TRBJ2-1; 12 bases match TRBD2. The CDR3 is 18 amino acids. Trimming removed 10 bases from V and 4 bases from J; junction bases left unmatched: 17. The V gene's germline CDR1 is LNHDA and CDR2 SQIVND (reference sequence). The CDR3 nucleotides are TGTGCCACCCACCCAGGCCTAGCGGGAGGGAATTGGTACAATGAGCAGTTCTTC. This sequence encodes CATHPGLAGGNWYNEQFF.

Only a few counts were recorded for this clone. This chain links TRBV10-3 with TRBJ1-1, with TRBD1 as a possible D gene (6 bases). The CDR3 is 13 residues long. In germline, CDR1 is ENHRY, CDR2 SYGVKD. Trimming removed 7 bases from V and 0 bases from J, with 9 bases in between. This CDR3 is CAIKDSVNTEAFF. The CDR3, as DNA: TGTGCCATCAAGGACAGCGTGAACACTGAAGCTTTCTTT.

This sequence joins TRBV19 and TRBJ2-7; perhaps TRBD1 as D (6 bases). V dropped 1 base and J dropped 4 bases, with 20 bases sitting between them. Germline V gene sequence: CDR1 LNHDA, CDR2 SQIVND (reference sequence). The CDR3 has 17 amino acids. In DNA, the CDR3 is TGTGCCAGTAGTATAGGATCGGCCGTGGGACACAAGTACGAGCAGTACTTC. It is translated as CASSIGSAVGHKYEQYF. Using reference TRBV19 and TRBJ2-7 for the parts outside the CDR3, the full variable domain is DGGITQSPKYLFRKEGQNVTLSCEQNLNHDAMYWYRQDPGQGLRLIYYSQIVNDFQKGDIAEGYSVSREKKESFPLTVTSAQKNPTAFYLCASSIGSAVGHKYEQYFGPGTRLTVT.

About this clone: At one end the junction does not follow the germline gene, possibly because of a read error. This sequence joins TRBV7-9 and TRBJ1-1; no firm D call. The CDR3 has 13 amino acids. CDR1 is SEHNR and CDR2 is FQNEAQ in the germline V gene (reference sequence). CDR3 in DNA: TGTTCCAGCAGCTTATCCACGGGGACTGAAGCTTTCTTT. This translates into CSSSLSTGTEAFF.

The rearrangement joins TRBV28 to TRBJ1-3, with TRBD1 matching over 7 bases. V shed 5 bases, J shed 2 bases, and the junction held 9 bases outside the gene matches. The CDR3 is 16 residues long. The germline CDR1 and CDR2 sequences are MDHEN and SYDVKM. The CDR3 is CASSTTGERAGNTIYF. CDR3 sequence (DNA): TGTGCCAGCAGTACCACAGGGGAGCGTGCTGGAAACACCATATATTTT. Full variable domain (outside the CDR3, taken from reference TRBV28 and TRBJ1-3): DVKVTQSSRYLVKRTGEKVFLECVQDMDHENMFWYRQDPGLGLRLIYFSYDVKMKEKGDIPEGYSVSREKKERFSLILESASTNQTSMYLCASSTTGERAGNTIYFGEGSWLTVV.

This chain links TRBV6-5 with TRBJ1-1; a possible D gene is TRBD1 (6 bases). The V and J ends lost 5 bases and 1 base respectively, with 14 bases between them. Germline-derived CDR1 and CDR2 are MNHEY and SVGAGI. The CDR3 length is 15 residues. The CDR3 here is CASSRFRGPNTEAFF. CDR3 bases: TGTGCCAGCAGTCGGTTCAGGGGACCGAACACTGAAGCTTTCTTT.

V and J are TRBV27 and TRBJ2-7, with D possibly being TRBD2 (5 bases). The CDR3 consists of 15 residues. CDR1 is MNHEY and CDR2 is SMNVEV in the germline V gene (reference sequence). V lost 2 bases, J lost 3 bases, and 14 bases lay in between. CDR3 sequence: CASSLKPFTSYEQYF. The DNA of the CDR3 is TGTGCCAGCAGTTTAAAGCCATTTACTAGCTACGAGCAGTACTTC.

In this sample, this clone turned up once. The chain uses TRBV6-6 and TRBJ2-2; TRBD1 matches at 7 bases. Trimming cost V 3 bases and J 6 bases; bases outside gene matches: 7. The CDR3 spans 15 residues. Germline V gene lookup returns CDR1 MNHNY and CDR2 SVGAGI (reference sequence). This CDR3 reads CASSYEGAGSGELFF. CDR3 DNA sequence: TGTGCCAGCAGTTATGAGGGGGCGGGCTCCGGGGAGCTGTTTTTT.

The gene calls are TRBV28 and TRBJ1-1, with a possible D match to TRBD1 (5 bases). In germline, CDR1 is MDHEN, CDR2 SYDVKM. The CDR3 has 12 amino acids. V shed 6 bases and J shed 5 bases, with 10 bases lying between them. The chain's CDR3 is CASSQGGTEAFF. The CDR3 DNA reads TGTGCCAGCAGCCAGGGTGGTACTGAAGCTTTCTTT.

This chain joins TRBV30 and TRBJ1-1, with D possibly TRBD1 on 6 matching bases. This CDR3 has 13 residues. Germline lookup yields CDR1 GTSNPN and CDR2 SVGIG (reference sequence). V was trimmed by 2 bases and J by 11 bases, leaving 18 bases between them. The CDR3 loop reads CAWSSAGAGLAFF. In DNA, the CDR3 is TGTGCCTGGAGTTCGGCAGGGGCTGGGTTGGCTTTCTTT.

This chain uses TRBV4-2 with TRBJ2-7; 11 nucleotides agree with TRBD2. The germline gives CDR1 LGHNA, CDR2 YNFKEQ. J gave up 3 bases and V 4 bases, and 5 bases lay outside the gene matches. This CDR3 has 15 residues. Here the CDR3 reads CASSPGGLADYEQYF. In DNA form, the CDR3 reads TGTGCCAGCAGCCCAGGGGGACTAGCGGACTACGAGCAGTACTTC.

A single count supports this clone. V and J are TRBV18 and TRBJ2-1; 7 positions agree with TRBD2. The CDR3 is 16 residues long. Per the germline V gene, CDR1 is KGHSH and CDR2 is LQKENI. Unmatched junction bases numbered 11, after V lost 2 bases and J lost 7 bases. As DNA, the CDR3 is TGTGCCAGCTCACCAAGGGGAGCGGGGTCCGGAAATGAGCAGTTCTTC. Protein product: CASSPRGAGSGNEQFF.